This passage covers 5 T cell receptor beta chains from one sample sequenced in a study of T cell changes during pregnancy in multiple sclerosis. Clones were sequenced by immunoSEQ multiplex PCR, and TCRdb holds only the in-frame ones, with some missing. The sample carries more than 35,000 clones, over 90% recorded once. The material sequenced was CD4+ T cells from peripheral blood mononuclear cells, taken in the second trimester of pregnancy. The receptors come from a female donor with multiple sclerosis, enrolled in a pregnancy study.

The V and J genes are TRBV28 and TRBJ1-5, with D maybe TRBD1 (5 bases). Per germline, CDR1 MDHEN and CDR2 SYDVKM. V was shortened by 8 bases and J by 1 base, with 9 bases between the two germline ends. This CDR3 comprises 13 residues. The CDR3 sequence is CASRGASNQPQHF. The CDR3 nucleotides read TGTGCCAGCCGTGGGGCGAGCAATCAGCCCCAGCATTTT.

This chain joins TRBV5-1 and TRBJ2-1; a weak D match, TRBD2 (6 bases). The CDR3 spans 15 residues. V lost 0 bases, J lost 8 bases, and 15 bases lay in between. Germline V lookup: CDR1 SGHRS, CDR2 YFSETQ. Here the CDR3 reads CASSLGVGSGDEQFF. Written as DNA, the CDR3 is TGCGCCAGCAGCTTGGGGGTGGGTAGCGGAGATGAGCAGTTCTTC.

This clone was counted only a few times. V gene TRBV6-5 combines with J gene TRBJ1-2; 8 positions agree with TRBD1. Germline V gene data show CDR1 as MNHEY and CDR2 as SVGAGI. This CDR3 has 15 amino acids. With V trimmed by 10 bases and J by 0 bases, 10 bases remained unmatched. In DNA form, the CDR3 reads TGTGCCACCGAGGGGACAGGATATCCTAACTATGGCTACACCTTC. This codes for CATEGTGYPNYGYTF.

This chain uses TRBV11-2 with TRBJ2-7; D is ambiguous. The CDR3 has 11 residues. V was clipped by 8 bases and J by 3 bases, with 8 bases between them. Germline V lookup: CDR1 SGHAT, CDR2 FQNNGV. CDR3 loop: CASQRGYEQYF. Written as DNA, the CDR3 is TGTGCCAGCCAGCGAGGCTACGAGCAGTACTTC.

The chain is built from TRBV7-6 and TRBJ2-1; D possibly corresponds to TRBD2 (6 bases). Germline CDR1 SGHVS, CDR2 FNYEAQ. This CDR3 is built from 13 residues. The V end lost 6 bases, the J end lost 3 bases, and 9 bases lay between the germline ends. This CDR3 is CASSGRGYNEQFF. For the CDR3, the DNA is TGTGCCAGCAGTGGGCGGGGCTACAATGAGCAGTTCTTC.